The next 10 T cell receptor beta chains were all read from a single sample in a study of identical twins. TCRdb independently ran MiXCR on the 5' RACE reads; one entry per CDR3 protein. The repertoire holds 500,000 to 650,000 distinct CDR3 sequences, with 20% to 25% as singletons. This sample was also put to use in a study of yellow fever vaccine responses in identical twins.

The sequenced material came from CD4+ T cells sorted from blood. The receptors stem from a woman aged 18-29 years in good health.

This chain links TRBV10-3 with TRBJ2-3; 10 bases agree with TRBD2. V gave up 3 bases and J gave up 4 bases; unmatched junction bases: 7. This CDR3 is 16 amino acids long. The germline CDR1 and CDR2 sequences are ENHRY and SYGVKD. The CDR3 DNA is TGTGCCATCAGTGATGGTTCTAGCGGGAGTTCAGATACGCAGTATTTT. This codes for CAISDGSSGSSDTQYF.

The sample holds a few counts of this clonotype. The V gene is TRBV29-1, the J gene TRBJ2-1, with a tentative D call TRBD1 (6 bases). The germline CDR1 and CDR2 sequences are SQVTM and ANQGSEA. This CDR3 is built from 11 residues. V lost 8 bases, J lost 7 bases, and 12 bases lay in between. The CDR3 loop reads CSTAGENEQFF. The CDR3 DNA sequence: TGCAGCACAGCAGGGGAAAATGAGCAGTTCTTC.

This chain uses TRBV7-2 with TRBJ2-2; D might be TRBD2 (5 bases). In germline, CDR1 is SGHTA, CDR2 FQGNSA. V lost 6 bases, J lost 0 bases, and 11 bases lay in between. The CDR3 contains 15 residues. The CDR3 loop reads CASRKDGANTGELFF. Here the CDR3 DNA reads TGTGCCAGCAGAAAAGACGGGGCGAACACCGGGGAGCTGTTTTTT.

The CDR3 coding sequence is TGCAGCGTTGAGCGGGACAGGGGAGGAGGTACCTTC. Translating it yields CSVERDRGGGTF. The rearrangement joins TRBV29-1 to TRBJ1-2; the match to TRBD1 covers 10 bases. This CDR3 spans 12 amino acids. Germline V gene data show CDR1 as SQVTM and CDR2 as ANQGSEA. V lost 3 bases to trimming and J lost 14 bases; unmatched junction nucleotides: 9. The full variable domain, its missing parts supplied by reference TRBV29-1 and TRBJ1-2, is SAVISQKPSRDICQRGTSLTIQCQVDSQVTMMFWYRQQPGQSLTLIATANQGSEATYESGFVIDKFPISRPNLTFSTLTVSNMSPEDSSIYLCSVERDRGGGTFGSGTRLTVV.

This clonotype was found a few times. V gene TRBV20-1 combines with J gene TRBJ2-3, with TRBD2 identical over 9 bases. V shed 5 bases and J 4 bases; nucleotides not matched to a gene: 7. The CDR3 is made up of 14 amino acids. In germline, CDR1 is DFQATT, CDR2 SNEGSKA (reference sequence). CDR3 DNA sequence: TGCAGTGCTCCAGCGGGAGGCCCCGCAGATACGCAGTATTTT. Translated: CSAPAGGPADTQYF.

This clonotype was recorded a few times. The chain uses TRBV4-2 and TRBJ2-2; D is unclear. Trimming cost V 5 bases and J 2 bases, with 15 bases left between them. The CDR3 totals 16 residues. Per the germline V gene, CDR1 is LGHNA and CDR2 is YNFKEQ. The CDR3 DNA reads as TGTGCCAGCAGCTTCCAAAGATCCGAAAACACCGGGGAGCTGTTTTTT. Translation gives CASSFQRSENTGELFF.

J is TRBJ2-1 and V is TRBV28; no definite D call. V dropped 8 bases and J dropped 7 bases, with 9 bases sitting between them. Germline assignment: CDR1 MDHEN and CDR2 SYDVKM. The CDR3 has 11 amino acids. Here the CDR3 DNA reads TGTGCCAGCGGTGGGGTTAATGAGCAGTTCTTC. Translation: CASGGVNEQFF.

This clonotype turned up a few times. V gene TRBV12-3 or TRBV12-4 combines with J gene TRBJ2-7, with D unresolved. V was pared by 2 bases and J by 0 bases, with 11 bases between. The CDR3 spans 15 residues. The CDR3 here is CASSLYSLSSYEQYV. CDR3 bases: TGTGCCAGCAGTTTATACAGCCTGAGCTCCTACGAGCAGTACGTC.

This chain links TRBV5-1 with TRBJ2-7; tentatively, D is TRBD1 (5 bases). The CDR3 length is 14 residues. Germline CDR1 and CDR2: SGHRS and YFSETQ. V lost 2 bases, J lost 0 bases, and 9 bases lay in between. The CDR3 DNA sequence: TGCGCCAGCAGCTTCACAGGAAGCTCCTACGAGCAGTACTTC. Residues: CASSFTGSSYEQYF.

This clonotype appeared a few times. The chain combines TRBV10-1 with TRBJ2-3; tentatively, D is TRBD2 (5 bases). Trimming left V 5 bases short and J 4 bases short, with 13 bases between. The CDR3 is made up of 14 amino acids. Germline CDR1 WNHNN, CDR2 SYGVQD (reference sequence). CDR3 nucleotides: TGCGCCAGCAGTTCGGGGAGTGGGCCAGATACGCAGTATTTT. Amino acid sequence: CASSSGSGPDTQYF.